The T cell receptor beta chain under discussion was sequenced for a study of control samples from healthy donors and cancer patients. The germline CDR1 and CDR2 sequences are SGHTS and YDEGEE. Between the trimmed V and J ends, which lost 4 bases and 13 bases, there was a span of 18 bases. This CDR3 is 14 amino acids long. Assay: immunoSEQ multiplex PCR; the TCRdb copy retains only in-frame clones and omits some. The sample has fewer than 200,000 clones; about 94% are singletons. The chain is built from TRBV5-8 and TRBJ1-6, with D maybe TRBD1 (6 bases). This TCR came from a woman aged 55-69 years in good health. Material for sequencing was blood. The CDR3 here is CASSLDRSIRPLHF. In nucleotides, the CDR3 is TGTGCCAGCAGCCTAGACAGGAGCATTCGGCCCCTCCACTTT.